This T cell receptor beta chain was identified during a study of neurological immune-mediated disorders. About a million sorted CD4+ or CD8+ T cells made each library. 5'RACE with 10-nucleotide random UMIs generated the cDNA. TCRdb re-called the 5' RACE reads with MiXCR, one entry per CDR3 protein. The sample includes roughly 31,000 distinct CDR3 sequences, around 21% of them seen just once. This clonotype was counted at least ten times. The antigen is undetermined. The study, taken as a whole, reports: HTLV-1-associated myelopathy led in TCR clonal expansion, while multiple sclerosis ranked lowest, below healthy controls. No CDR3 amino acid sequences recurred among expanded clones across subjects, suggesting private repertoires in all groups.

Material for sequencing was CD4+ T cells from blood. The sequence was obtained from a man between 45 and 60 years old with HTLV-1-associated myelopathy (HAM/TSP).

The CDR3 nucleotides read TGCAGTGCTTCCCAGACGGGGGGAGAGACCCAGTACTTC. Amino acids: CSASQTGGETQYF. V usage is TRBV20-1 and J usage is TRBJ2-5; 7 bases fit TRBD2. The CDR3 spans 13 residues. From germline, CDR1 is DFQATT and CDR2 SNEGSKA (reference sequence). V lost 5 bases to trimming and J lost 4 bases; unmatched junction nucleotides: 7.